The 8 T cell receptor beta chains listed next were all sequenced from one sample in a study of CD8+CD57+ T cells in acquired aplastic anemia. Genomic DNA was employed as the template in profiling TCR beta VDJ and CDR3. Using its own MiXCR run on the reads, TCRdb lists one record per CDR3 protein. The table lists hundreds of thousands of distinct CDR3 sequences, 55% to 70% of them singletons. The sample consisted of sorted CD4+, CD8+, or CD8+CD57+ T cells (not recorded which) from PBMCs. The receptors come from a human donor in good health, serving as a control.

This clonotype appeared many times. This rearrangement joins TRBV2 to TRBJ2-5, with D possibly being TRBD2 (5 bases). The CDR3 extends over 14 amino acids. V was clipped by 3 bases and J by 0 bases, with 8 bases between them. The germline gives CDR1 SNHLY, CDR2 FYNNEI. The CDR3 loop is CASSESGYQETQYF. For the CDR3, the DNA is TGTGCCAGCAGTGAGAGCGGCTACCAAGAGACCCAGTACTTC.

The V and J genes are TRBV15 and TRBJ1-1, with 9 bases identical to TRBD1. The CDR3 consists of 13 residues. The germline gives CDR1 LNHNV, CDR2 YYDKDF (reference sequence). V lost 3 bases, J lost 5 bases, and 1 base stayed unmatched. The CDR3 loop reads CATSRDRGTEAFF. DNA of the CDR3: TGTGCCACCAGCAGGGACAGGGGAACTGAAGCTTTCTTT.

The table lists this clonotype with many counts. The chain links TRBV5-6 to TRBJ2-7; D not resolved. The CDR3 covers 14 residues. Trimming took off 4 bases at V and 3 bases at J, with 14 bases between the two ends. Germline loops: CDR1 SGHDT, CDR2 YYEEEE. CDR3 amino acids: CASSGTYGLYEQYF. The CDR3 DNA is TGTGCCAGCAGCGGAACTTATGGCCTCTACGAGCAGTACTTC.

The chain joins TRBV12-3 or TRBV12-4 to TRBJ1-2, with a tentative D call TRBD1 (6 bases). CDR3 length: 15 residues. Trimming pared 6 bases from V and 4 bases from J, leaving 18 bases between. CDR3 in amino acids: CASSFGGAQGYGYTF. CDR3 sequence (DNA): TGTGCCAGCAGCTTCGGGGGGGCTCAAGGCTATGGCTACACCTTC.

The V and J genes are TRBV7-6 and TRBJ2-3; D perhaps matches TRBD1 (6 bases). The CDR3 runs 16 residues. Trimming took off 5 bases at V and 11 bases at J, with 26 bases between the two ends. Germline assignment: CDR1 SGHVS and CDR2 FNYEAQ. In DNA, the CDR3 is TGTGCCAGCAGCCCAAGGACTGGGGCAGGGGAGACTCAGCAGTATTTT. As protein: CASSPRTGAGETQQYF.

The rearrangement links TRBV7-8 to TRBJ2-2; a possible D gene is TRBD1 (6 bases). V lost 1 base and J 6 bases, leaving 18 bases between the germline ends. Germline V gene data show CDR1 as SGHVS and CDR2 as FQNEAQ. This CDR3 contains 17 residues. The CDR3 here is CASSLDRGQTDSGELFF. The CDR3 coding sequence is TGTGCCAGCAGCTTAGATCGCGGACAGACGGATTCCGGGGAGCTGTTTTTT.

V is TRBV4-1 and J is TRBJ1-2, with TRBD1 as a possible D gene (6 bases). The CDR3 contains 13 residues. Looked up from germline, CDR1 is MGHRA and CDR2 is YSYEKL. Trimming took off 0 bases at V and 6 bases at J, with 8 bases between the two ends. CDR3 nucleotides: TGCGCCAGCAGCCAAGACAGGGGCGATGGCTACACCTTC. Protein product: CASSQDRGDGYTF.

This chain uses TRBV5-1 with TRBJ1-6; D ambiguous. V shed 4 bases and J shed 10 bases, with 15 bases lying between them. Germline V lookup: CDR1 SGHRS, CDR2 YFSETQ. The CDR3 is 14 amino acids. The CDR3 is CASSLQIDQSPLHF. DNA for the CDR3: TGCGCCAGCAGCCTACAGATAGACCAGTCACCCCTCCACTTT.